This record covers a single TCR beta chain. Original processing notes: Amplification of reference gene primers provided the estimated nucleated cell counts. TCRdb's table, derived via immunoSEQ multiplex PCR, lists solely in-frame clones and lacks some. That table furnishes V, J and clone size, whereas the DNA furnished D and trimming. The table lists 65,000 to 70,000 clones, 65% to 90% of them singletons. The sample belongs to a study of blood T cell repertoires in COVID-19. On the study more broadly: The United States, Italy and Spain provided the acute and convalescent COVID-19 samples. Nucleic acid was either cDNA or gDNA, and it came from T cells, B-cell-depleted T cells, or PBMCs.

The V end lost 0 bases, the J end lost 3 bases, and 10 bases lay between the germline ends. Germline V gene sequence: CDR1 SGDLS, CDR2 YYNGEE. This CDR3 spans 15 amino acids. The chain employs TRBV9 and TRBJ1-5; weak D call: TRBD1 (6 bases). The sample consisted of peripheral blood. This sequence originates from a man older than 75 with acute or convalescent COVID-19. In nucleotides, the CDR3 is TGTGCCAGCAGCGTAGCTGACAGGCCCAATCAGCCCCAGCATTTT. Its protein is CASSVADRPNQPQHF.